This T cell receptor beta chain appears in the sequencing data of a study of T cell responses to AZD1222 COVID-19 vaccine. CDR1 and CDR2 from the germline V gene are LGHDT and YNNKEL (reference sequence). Trimming pared 5 bases from V and 7 bases from J, leaving 14 bases between. The CDR3 consists of 13 residues. Some clones are missing from TCRdb's copy, which holds only in-frame ones; the method was immunoSEQ multiplex PCR. This table has roughly 110,000 clones, 85% to 90% appearing once. The receptor was isolated from an adult in good health. This material consisted of peripheral blood, taken on day 0 of AZD1222 vaccination. This chain links TRBV3-1 (or the pseudogene TRBV3-2) with TRBJ1-2; D remains ambiguous. Written as DNA, the CDR3 is TGTGCCAGCAGCTTAGGGCCCATGACTGGCTACACCTTC. It yields the protein CASSLGPMTGYTF.